These 9 T cell receptor beta chains were sequenced from one sample in a study of blood T cell repertoires in COVID-19. Sequencing used immunoSEQ multiplex PCR; TCRdb keeps in-frame clones, though not all of them. The top ten hold approximately 8.2% of the sample, which has roughly 280,000 clones, approximately 89% seen once. The sequencing sample was made of peripheral blood. Receptors originate from a man aged 40-49 years with active or convalescent COVID-19.

The genes are TRBV19 and TRBJ2-2, with D tentatively TRBD2 (5 bases). CDR3 size: 14 residues. Germline V gene lookup returns CDR1 LNHDA and CDR2 SQIVND (reference sequence). Deletions cut 3 bases from V and 7 bases from J, with 12 bases between. CDR3 region: CASSIVRGHGELFF. The CDR3 bases are TGTGCCAGTAGTATTGTTAGAGGGCACGGGGAGCTGTTTTTT.

The V gene is TRBV6-5, the J gene TRBJ2-5, with TRBD1 matching over 9 bases. Trimming cost V 0 bases and J 5 bases; bases outside gene matches: 4. CDR3 length equals 15 residues. CDR1 MNHEY and CDR2 SVGAGI come from the germline V gene. In DNA form, the CDR3 reads TGTGCCAGCAGTTACTCCTGGGACAGGGTTGAGACCCAGTACTTC. Translating it yields CASSYSWDRVETQYF.

This chain uses TRBV10-3 with TRBJ2-3; 7 bases are shared with TRBD2. V trimming: 7 bases; J trimming: 2 bases; junction bases outside the gene matches: 9. This CDR3 contains 15 residues. Germline CDR1 reads ENHRY; CDR2 reads SYGVKD. CDR3 residues: CAITNSGRTTDTQYF. The CDR3 nucleotides read TGTGCCATCACAAACTCCGGGAGGACCACAGATACGCAGTATTTT.

The chain combines TRBV29-1 with TRBJ1-4, with 7 nucleotides matching TRBD1. Per germline, CDR1 SQVTM and CDR2 ANQGSEA. There are 14 residues in the CDR3. V was pared by 4 bases and J by 0 bases, with 2 bases of the junction left unmatched. This CDR3 is CSVGGQTTNEKLFF. The CDR3 DNA reads as TGCAGCGTTGGGGGACAGACAACTAATGAAAAACTGTTTTTT.

V and J are TRBV5-1 and TRBJ2-1; 10 bases match TRBD2. From germline, CDR1 is SGHRS and CDR2 YFSETQ. CDR3 length equals 15 residues. V shed 4 bases and J 3 bases; nucleotides not matched to a gene: 4. The chain's CDR3 is CASSMTSGYYNEQFF. The DNA for the CDR3 is TGCGCCAGCAGCATGACTAGCGGGTACTACAATGAGCAGTTCTTC.

The chain combines TRBV9 with TRBJ2-7; TRBD1 matches at 7 bases. The CDR3 runs to 14 residues. V gave up 2 bases and J gave up 13 bases; unmatched junction bases: 15. CDR1 is SGDLS and CDR2 is YYNGEE in the germline V gene. CDR3 coding DNA: TGTGCCAGCAGCGTGGGGGACAGTCAAGGAGTGCAATACTTC. Translated: CASSVGDSQGVQYF.

The chain employs TRBV19 and TRBJ1-3; no firm D call. CDR3 size: 13 residues. CDR1 is LNHDA, CDR2 SQIVND, per germline (reference sequence). Between the trimmed V and J ends, which lost 3 bases and 16 bases, there was a span of 19 bases. The CDR3 spells CASSMADPGECYF. The CDR3 DNA is TGTGCCAGTAGTATGGCAGACCCGGGTGAATGCTATTTT.

The gene calls are TRBV11-2 and TRBJ2-5, with 7 bases matching TRBD1. Germline V lookup: CDR1 SGHAT, CDR2 FQNNGV. The CDR3 covers 15 residues. With 3 bases clipped from V and 1 base from J, the junction kept 5 bases outside the gene matches. The CDR3 spells CASSFGTGAQETQYF. The CDR3 region has the DNA TGTGCCAGCAGCTTCGGAACAGGGGCCCAAGAGACCCAGTACTTC.

V gene TRBV10-3 combines with J gene TRBJ2-2; no definite D call. The CDR3 spans 12 residues. Trimming cost V 3 bases and J 10 bases, with 9 bases left between them. Germline assignment: CDR1 ENHRY and CDR2 SYGVKD. The CDR3 DNA follows: TGTGCCATCAGTGATCACGTAGAGGAGCTGTTTTTT. Translated: CAISDHVEELFF.